The 30 T cell receptor beta chains below come from one sample, sequenced in a study of response to subunit inactivated influenza vaccine. TCRdb re-analysed the RT-PCR reads in MiXCR, keeping a single row per CDR3 protein. The sample shows about 570,000 distinct CDR3 sequences, approximately 10% of them seen only once. The same specimen was also included in a second study, on T cells expressing NK-cell markers. Per that study: 5'RACE template switching with UMIs generated TCR beta cDNA.

Sequenced material: PBMCs from blood, taken on the day of vaccination. Receptors originate from a man aged 45-65 years who received an inactivated influenza vaccine.

This clonotype has just a few counts. The chain has TRBV5-1 and TRBJ2-3; D might be TRBD1 or TRBD2, each matching 5 bases. CDR3 length equals 14 residues. Germline V gene lookup returns CDR1 SGHRS and CDR2 YFSETQ. Trimming shortened V by 4 bases and J by 2 bases, and 11 bases separated the two germline ends. The CDR3 bases are TGCGCCAGCAGCAGCGGTGGACACACAGATACGCAGTATTTT. Its translation: CASSSGGHTDTQYF. The full variable domain, completed using reference TRBV5-1 and TRBJ2-3, is KAGVTQTPRYLIKTRGQQVTLSCSPISGHRSVSWYQQTPGQGLQFLFEYFSETQRNKGNFPGRFSGRQFSNSRSEMNVSTLELGDSALYLCASSSGGHTDTQYFGPGTRLTVL.

V and J are TRBV3-1 and TRBJ2-2; a weak D match, TRBD2 (5 bases). The CDR3 extends over 16 amino acids. Trimming shortened V by 5 bases and J by 2 bases, and 15 bases separated the two germline ends. Germline V gives CDR1 LGHDT, CDR2 YNNKEL (reference sequence). CDR3 bases: TGTGCCAGCAGCTCGTACTCCGGGATAAACACCGGGGAGCTGTTTTTT. As protein: CASSSYSGINTGELFF.

In its sample, this clonotype was seen a few times. The CDR3 sequence is CASSRTGGPTEAFF. CDR3 sequence (DNA): TGTGCCAGCAGCCGTACAGGGGGCCCCACTGAAGCTTTCTTT. This chain uses TRBV14 with TRBJ1-1; 9 positions match TRBD1. J gave up 4 bases and V 4 bases, and 4 bases lay outside the gene matches. The CDR3 is 14 amino acids. Germline V lookup: CDR1 SGHDN, CDR2 FVKESK.

This clonotype was counted a few times. The chain uses TRBV20-1 and TRBJ2-5; D ambiguous. The CDR3 has 13 amino acids. Per germline, CDR1 DFQATT and CDR2 SNEGSKA (reference sequence). With 3 bases removed from V and 5 bases from J, the gap between germline ends came to 13 bases. Written as DNA, the CDR3 is TGCAGTGCTAGTTACGGCACGGCCGAGACCCAGTACTTC. This translates into CSASYGTAETQYF.

V usage is TRBV20-1 and J usage is TRBJ1-2; 8 bases are shared with TRBD1. Germline CDR1 and CDR2: DFQATT and SNEGSKA (reference sequence). The CDR3 runs 13 residues. With V trimmed by 4 bases and J by 4 bases, 5 bases remained unmatched. CDR3 protein: CSAKIGQGYGYTF. The CDR3 DNA sequence: TGCAGTGCTAAGATCGGACAGGGCTATGGCTACACCTTC.

This clonotype was counted a few times. The chain uses TRBV10-3 and TRBJ2-7, with 12 bases matching TRBD2. Germline V CDR1 and CDR2: ENHRY, SYGVKD. J lost 2 bases, V lost 6 bases, and 2 bases had no gene match. The CDR3 runs to 14 residues. CDR3: CAIRRTSGTYEQYF. In DNA form, the CDR3 reads TGTGCCATCAGAAGGACTAGCGGGACCTACGAGCAGTACTTC.

The table lists this clonotype with a few counts. One junction end disagrees with the germline gene, perhaps due to a read error. The chain employs TRBV7-9 and TRBJ2-5, with TRBD1 matching over 7 bases. The CDR3 is 15 residues long. The germline V gene encodes CDR1 SEHNR and CDR2 FQNEAQ (reference sequence). Written as DNA, the CDR3 is TGTGCCAGCAGATTAGATACAGGGGACCAAGAGACCCAGTACTTC. Translation: CASRLDTGDQETQYF.

The chain carries TRBV19 and TRBJ2-1, with D perhaps matching TRBD2 (6 bases). Germline V gene sequence: CDR1 LNHDA, CDR2 SQIVND (reference sequence). Trimming left V 10 bases short and J 3 bases short, with 13 bases between. The CDR3 covers 13 residues. The CDR3 nucleotides are TGTGCCACCTCGTCGGGACTCTACAATGAGCAGTTCTTC. The encoded protein is CATSSGLYNEQFF.

This clonotype has a handful of counts. This sequence joins TRBV5-1 and TRBJ1-2, with D uncertain. The V end lost 0 bases, the J end lost 5 bases, and 8 bases lay between the germline ends. Germline values: CDR1 SGHRS, CDR2 YFSETQ. The CDR3 totals 13 residues. The CDR3 here is CASSLGVKYGYTF. The CDR3 region has the DNA TGCGCCAGCAGCTTGGGTGTGAAATATGGCTACACCTTC.

The V call is TRBV28, the J call TRBJ2-3; D ambiguous. The CDR3 has 15 residues. The V and J ends lost 6 bases and 0 bases respectively, with 13 bases between them. CDR1 MDHEN and CDR2 SYDVKM come from the germline V gene. The CDR3 spells CASSGLESSTDTQYF. CDR3 coding DNA: TGTGCCAGCAGCGGGCTCGAATCTAGCACAGATACGCAGTATTTT. The complete variable domain, with remaining parts taken from reference TRBV28 and TRBJ2-3, reads DVKVTQSSRYLVKRTGEKVFLECVQDMDHENMFWYRQDPGLGLRLIYFSYDVKMKEKGDIPEGYSVSREKKERFSLILESASTNQTSMYLCASSGLESSTDTQYFGPGTRLTVL.

The genes are TRBV29-1 and TRBJ2-1; D gene unclear. The CDR3 totals 14 residues. The ends were cut back, 5 bases at V and 0 bases at J, with 11 bases in the middle. The germline V gene encodes CDR1 SQVTM and CDR2 ANQGSEA. The CDR3: CSVLHLSSYNEQFF. In DNA, the CDR3 is TGCAGCGTTCTTCACCTCAGCTCCTACAATGAGCAGTTCTTC.

The chain links TRBV6-2 or TRBV6-3 to TRBJ1-5; TRBD1 is a possible D gene (6 bases). Trimming pared 6 bases from V and 3 bases from J, leaving 18 bases between. The CDR3 loop spans 16 amino acids. Per germline, CDR1 MNHEY and CDR2 SVGEGT. The CDR3 DNA follows: TGTGCCAGCAGCCCTGGACAGTCCCTCACCAATCAGCCCCAGCATTTT. Its translation is CASSPGQSLTNQPQHF.

This chain links TRBV3-1 with TRBJ2-7, with a possible D match to TRBD2 (6 bases). This CDR3 has 14 amino acids. Germline values: CDR1 LGHDT, CDR2 YNNKEL (reference sequence). V shed 4 bases and J shed 3 bases, with 13 bases lying between them. CDR3 coding DNA: TGTGCCAGCAGCCTCTCTGGACTAATCTACGAGCAGTACTTC. Amino acids: CASSLSGLIYEQYF.

This clonotype was found many times. This chain links TRBV7-9 with TRBJ2-7; the D is unclear. This CDR3 comprises 12 residues. CDR1 and CDR2 (germline): SEHNR, FQNEAQ (reference sequence). V was trimmed by 3 bases and J by 2 bases, leaving 5 bases between them. For the CDR3, the DNA is TGTGCCAGCAGCTTCTCGACCTACGAGCAGTACTTC. This encodes CASSFSTYEQYF.

This clonotype has more than one count but fewer than ten. The chain is built from TRBV5-1 and TRBJ2-2; D is perhaps TRBD1 (6 bases). The V and J ends lost 7 bases and 6 bases respectively, with 19 bases between them. There are 15 residues in the CDR3. Per the germline V gene, CDR1 is SGHRS and CDR2 is YFSETQ. DNA for the CDR3: TGCGCCAGCGGCCCGAGAGGGGGACCGGCCGGGGAGCTGTTTTTT. It codes for CASGPRGGPAGELFF.

V gene TRBV15 combines with J gene TRBJ1-3, with D perhaps matching TRBD1 (6 bases). Germline CDR1 LNHNV, CDR2 YYDKDF (reference sequence). This CDR3 is 14 amino acids long. V lost 0 bases and J lost 5, with 8 bases in between. CDR3 in DNA: TGTGCCACCAGCAGAGACAGGGGTAGAAACACCATATATTTT. It codes for CATSRDRGRNTIYF.

The chain recombines TRBV20-1 with TRBJ2-3; no reliable D call. The CDR3 runs 15 residues. V was clipped by 0 bases and J by 6 bases, with 16 bases between them. Germline V gene lookup returns CDR1 DFQATT and CDR2 SNEGSKA (reference sequence). CDR3 sequence (DNA): TGCAGTGCTAGAGATCAGGTTTGGATAGACGATACGCAGTATTTT. Residues: CSARDQVWIDDTQYF.

This clonotype has at least ten counts. The chain carries TRBV12-3 or TRBV12-4 and TRBJ2-2; tentative D call: TRBD1 (6 bases). The CDR3 consists of 14 residues. The germline V and J ends were trimmed by 7 bases and 4 bases, with 13 bases remaining between them. The CDR3 spells CASIRDTRTGELFF. The CDR3 DNA reads as TGTGCCAGCATACGGGACACCCGCACCGGGGAGCTGTTTTTT.

J is TRBJ2-5 and V is TRBV7-9, with TRBD1 as a possible D gene (6 bases). V lost 6 bases and J 5 bases, leaving 10 bases between the germline ends. Germline assignment: CDR1 SEHNR and CDR2 FQNEAQ (reference sequence). The CDR3 has 12 amino acids. Here the CDR3 reads CASRKQGETQYF. For the CDR3, the DNA is TGTGCCAGCAGAAAACAGGGCGAGACCCAGTACTTC.

V usage is TRBV7-2 and J usage is TRBJ2-7; 7 bases are shared with TRBD2. CDR1 is SGHTA, CDR2 FQGNSA, per germline. The CDR3 spans 14 residues. With V trimmed by 3 bases and J by 0 bases, 2 bases remained unmatched. CDR3 in DNA: TGTGCCAGCAGCTTCTGGACTAGCTCCTACGAGCAGTACTTC. Protein sequence: CASSFWTSSYEQYF.

The chain is built from TRBV12-3 or TRBV12-4 and TRBJ2-1; D may be TRBD2 (6 bases). Trimming removed 4 bases from V and 8 bases from J, with 21 bases in between. The CDR3 length is 16 residues. The CDR3 loop reads CASSSLQRAGRDEQFF. In DNA, the CDR3 is TGTGCCAGCAGTTCACTCCAGAGGGCGGGAAGGGATGAGCAGTTCTTC.

This chain joins TRBV6-5 and TRBJ2-2; possibly TRBD2 for D (6 bases). CDR1 MNHEY and CDR2 SVGAGI come from the germline V gene. The CDR3 has 18 amino acids. The V end was cut by 0 bases, the J end by 6 bases, with 20 bases between. The CDR3 is CASSYSIYGGDGPGELFF. CDR3 sequence (DNA): TGTGCCAGCAGTTACTCAATCTACGGAGGGGATGGGCCCGGGGAGCTGTTTTTT.

In this sample, this clonotype turned up many times. This chain joins TRBV4-3 and TRBJ1-2; no clear D gene. This CDR3 is built from 15 residues. Germline V gives CDR1 LGHNA, CDR2 YSLEER. V shed 0 bases and J shed 4 bases, with 12 bases lying between them. CDR3 coding DNA: TGCGCCAGCAGCCAAGATTTATGGAGGTTCTATGGCTACACCTTC. It codes for CASSQDLWRFYGYTF.

This clonotype has a handful of counts. The CDR3 sequence: CASSLSPGQGTYEQYF. The CDR3 DNA follows: TGTGCCAGCAGTTTGAGTCCGGGACAGGGGACCTACGAGCAGTACTTC. V is TRBV28 and J is TRBJ2-7; TRBD1 agrees at 10 bases. CDR3 length: 16 amino acids. V lost 3 bases and J lost 2; bases outside the gene matches: 7. Germline V CDR1 and CDR2: MDHEN, SYDVKM. Based on the CDR3 plus reference TRBV28 and TRBJ2-7, the full variable domain is DVKVTQSSRYLVKRTGEKVFLECVQDMDHENMFWYRQDPGLGLRLIYFSYDVKMKEKGDIPEGYSVSREKKERFSLILESASTNQTSMYLCASSLSPGQGTYEQYFGPGTRLTVT.

This clonotype has a handful of counts. The chain has TRBV9 and TRBJ2-1; 10 bases are a match to TRBD2. The CDR3 has 15 amino acids. V trimming: 2 bases; J trimming: 7 bases; junction bases outside the gene matches: 6. The germline gives CDR1 SGDLS, CDR2 YYNGEE. The CDR3 sequence: CASSVGAGGANEQFF. CDR3 sequence (DNA): TGTGCCAGCAGCGTTGGAGCGGGAGGGGCAAATGAGCAGTTCTTC.

The rearrangement uses TRBV7-2 and TRBJ2-7; 10 positions agree with TRBD2. Germline V gene data show CDR1 as SGHTA and CDR2 as FQGNSA. V gave up 5 bases and J gave up 6 bases; unmatched junction bases: 7. The CDR3 runs 14 residues. The CDR3: CASSILLAGAEQYF. DNA for the CDR3: TGTGCCAGCAGCATCCTTCTAGCGGGAGCCGAGCAGTACTTC.

This clonotype was detected many times. The chain has TRBV5-6 and TRBJ2-2; a weak D match, TRBD1 (6 bases). This CDR3 contains 14 residues. Deletions cut 5 bases from V and 6 bases from J, with 14 bases between. Germline V CDR1 and CDR2: SGHDT, YYEEEE. This CDR3 reads CASSRQVFPGELFF. As DNA, the CDR3 is TGTGCCAGCAGTCGACAGGTGTTTCCCGGGGAGCTGTTTTTT.

There are a few counts of this clonotype. CDR3 loop: CASSILALEETQYF. As DNA, the CDR3 is TGCGCCAGCAGCATACTAGCGCTAGAAGAGACCCAGTACTTC. The chain has TRBV5-1 and TRBJ2-5; 7 positions match TRBD2. Germline V gives CDR1 SGHRS, CDR2 YFSETQ. V dropped 4 bases and J dropped 3; count of bases not matched to a gene: 6. The CDR3 loop spans 14 amino acids.

This sequence joins TRBV3-1 and TRBJ1-4; D unresolved. The CDR3 extends over 15 amino acids. Germline CDR1 and CDR2: LGHDT and YNNKEL (reference sequence). V was cut by 2 bases and J by 1 base, with 8 bases left in between. The CDR3 sequence is CASSQQRGTNEKLFF. CDR3 nucleotides: TGTGCCAGCAGCCAACAACGTGGAACTAATGAAAAACTGTTTTTT.

This clonotype has a handful of counts. V gene TRBV10-2 combines with J gene TRBJ2-1; D is ambiguous. Looked up from germline, CDR1 is WSHSY and CDR2 is SAAADI. V was shortened by 7 bases and J by 9 bases, with 13 bases between the two germline ends. The CDR3 has 12 amino acids. CDR3 sequence (DNA): TGCGCCAGCAACGACGGGTTTGGTGAGCAGTTCTTC. This codes for CASNDGFGEQFF.